Below, 23 T cell receptor beta chains from the same sample are listed, as sequenced in a study of OX40 agonist ivuxolimab in advanced cancers. The library was made by the immunoSEQ multiplex PCR assay. Held by TCRdb, this immuneACCESS table contains in-frame sequences only and omits some clones. Under half of the omission traces to an unresolved V gene where checked; the cause of the rest is unknown. The sample yields 6,400 or so clones; roughly 73% were counted once. The ten biggest clones cover roughly 25% of the sample. Sample: CD4+ or CD8+ T cells sorted from blood, taken in a trial of the OX40 agonist ivuxolimab. The receptors were gathered from an adult with an advanced solid tumor such as melanoma, head and neck, liver or kidney cancer.

This clone was counted only a few times. The V call is TRBV7-8, the J call TRBJ1-1; 7 bases map to TRBD1. The CDR3 covers 16 residues. Germline assignment: CDR1 SGHVS and CDR2 FQNEAQ. Trimming cost V 5 bases and J 3 bases; bases outside gene matches: 12. In nucleotides, the CDR3 is TGTGCCAGCAGCCCAGGGGGACAAAATGGAGACACTGAAGCTTTCTTT. Its protein is CASSPGGQNGDTEAFF.

V gene TRBV7-9 combines with J gene TRBJ1-3; 7 bases line up with TRBD1. The CDR3 has 16 amino acids. Germline V lookup: CDR1 SEHNR, CDR2 FQNEAQ (reference sequence). After removal of 2 bases from V and 3 bases from J, the junction contained 7 bases not matched to a gene. This CDR3 reads CASSLFDRVNGNTIYF. CDR3 DNA: TGTGCCAGCAGCTTATTTGACAGGGTCAATGGAAACACCATATATTTT.

This clone has only a few counts. The J gene is TRBJ1-5, the V gene TRBV12-5; D gene ambiguous. V was cut by 6 bases and J by 4 bases, with 10 bases left in between. The CDR3 contains 13 residues. Germline V gives CDR1 LGHNT, CDR2 FRNRAP. Here the CDR3 reads CASGLGKNQPQHF. The CDR3 bases are TGTGCTAGTGGCCTAGGGAAGAATCAGCCCCAGCATTTT.

The chain uses TRBV4-1 and TRBJ1-1; 8 nucleotides agree with TRBD1. The germline V gene encodes CDR1 MGHRA and CDR2 YSYEKL. With 4 bases clipped from V and 5 bases from J, the junction kept 9 bases outside the gene matches. The CDR3 totals 15 residues. CDR3 nucleotides: TGCGCCAGCAGCCTATTGGGACAGGATGCGACTGAAGCTTTCTTT. The encoded protein is CASSLLGQDATEAFF.

The chain carries TRBV11-2 and TRBJ2-7; 14 bases align to TRBD2. The V gene end was trimmed by 5 bases and the J gene end by 4 bases; junction bases not matched to a gene: 4. This CDR3 has 15 amino acids. Germline V lookup: CDR1 SGHAT, CDR2 FQNNGV. The CDR3 DNA reads as TGTGCCAGCAGCGGCTGGACTAGCGGGAGGTACGAGCAGTACTTC. Its protein product is CASSGWTSGRYEQYF.

The genes are TRBV30 and TRBJ1-4; TRBD1 is a possible D gene (5 bases). Germline V gene sequence: CDR1 GTSNPN, CDR2 SVGIG (reference sequence). This CDR3 has 14 residues. The ends were cut back, 7 bases at V and 0 bases at J, with 12 bases in the middle. This CDR3 is CASPAGATNEKLFF. The CDR3, as DNA: TGTGCCTCTCCGGCGGGGGCAACTAATGAAAAACTGTTTTTT.

This sequence joins TRBV5-1 and TRBJ2-2, with D perhaps assigned TRBD1 or TRBD2 (5 bases each). Trimming removed 6 bases at V and 7 bases at J, with 10 bases between. Per the germline V gene, CDR1 is SGHRS and CDR2 is YFSETQ. The CDR3 covers 12 residues. The CDR3 nucleotides read TGCGCCAGCACAGGGAGTAGCGGGGAGCTGTTTTTT. Translated: CASTGSSGELFF.

This chain's CDR3 is CSGRTGDNEQFF. The CDR3 region has the DNA TGCAGCGGGAGGACAGGGGACAATGAGCAGTTCTTC. This chain joins TRBV29-1 and TRBJ2-1; 9 bases map to TRBD1. V gave up 7 bases and J gave up 5 bases; unmatched junction bases: 3. The length of the CDR3 is 12 residues. Germline assignment: CDR1 SQVTM and CDR2 ANQGSEA.

This clone was detected only once. Written as DNA, the CDR3 is TGTGCCAGCAGCTTCGCGGGGGCTAGCGGGAGATGGGGCGGGGAGCTGTTTTTT. This codes for CASSFAGASGRWGGELFF. The chain carries TRBV7-2 and TRBJ2-2; TRBD2 aligns across 10 bases. The CDR3 length is 18 residues. From germline, CDR1 is SGHTA and CDR2 FQGNSA. The V segment lost 3 bases and the J segment 7 bases; nucleotides outside the gene matches: 14.

The chain carries TRBV4-1 and TRBJ2-1, with D uncertain. Trimming shortened V by 2 bases and J by 5 bases, and 10 bases separated the two germline ends. This CDR3 has 14 amino acids. Germline V gene lookup returns CDR1 MGHRA and CDR2 YSYEKL. The CDR3 bases are TGCGCCAGCAGCCAATTCGAGTCCAACAATGAGCAGTTCTTC. This encodes CASSQFESNNEQFF.

The chain employs TRBV4-3 and TRBJ2-1, with no clear D. The V end lost 0 bases, the J end lost 10 bases, and 10 bases lay between the germline ends. This CDR3 spans 13 amino acids. The germline V gene has CDR1 LGHNA and CDR2 YSLEER. This CDR3 reads CASSQDGANEQFF. For the CDR3, the DNA is TGCGCCAGCAGCCAAGATGGAGCGAACGAGCAGTTCTTC.

J is TRBJ2-1 and V is TRBV13; no clear D gene. With 4 bases removed from V and 0 bases from J, the gap between germline ends came to 10 bases. The CDR3 has 15 amino acids. Germline V gene data show CDR1 as PRHDT and CDR2 as FYEKMQ (reference sequence). The chain's CDR3 is CASSSATDSYNEQFF. The CDR3 DNA sequence: TGTGCCAGCAGCTCAGCAACGGACTCCTACAATGAGCAGTTCTTC. Based on the CDR3 plus reference TRBV13 and TRBJ2-1, the full variable domain is AAGVIQSPRHLIKEKRETATLKCYPIPRHDTVYWYQQGPGQDPQFLISFYEKMQSDKGSIPDRFSAQQFSDYHSELNMSSLELGDSALYFCASSSATDSYNEQFFGPGTRLTVL.

This rearrangement joins TRBV28 to TRBJ1-4, with TRBD1 matching over 10 bases. With 6 bases clipped from V and 0 bases from J, the junction kept 10 bases outside the gene matches. This CDR3 spans 18 amino acids. In germline, CDR1 is MDHEN, CDR2 SYDVKM. In DNA, the CDR3 is TGTGCCAGCAGATGGACAGGGGGATACACAGCAACTAATGAAAAACTGTTTTTT. This codes for CASRWTGGYTATNEKLFF.

This clone turned up a few times. An end of the junction does not agree with germline; a read error may underlie this. The V call is TRBV7-9, the J call TRBJ2-3; 8 nucleotides agree with TRBD2. The CDR3 extends over 17 amino acids. The germline V gene has CDR1 SEHNR and CDR2 FQNEAQ (reference sequence). CDR3 sequence (DNA): TGCGCCAGCAGCCAAGAAGGACTAGCCCTCAGCACAGATACGCAGTATTTT. Protein: CASSQEGLALSTDTQYF.

The V call is TRBV19, the J call TRBJ2-1, with 7 bases that match TRBD1. Germline V gene data show CDR1 as LNHDA and CDR2 as SQIVND (reference sequence). CDR3 length equals 16 residues. Trimming removed 5 bases from V and 4 bases from J; junction bases left unmatched: 11. The CDR3 is CASSPLTGPLYNEQFF. In DNA, the CDR3 is TGTGCCAGTAGTCCCCTGACAGGGCCCCTTTACAATGAGCAGTTCTTC.

A few counts support this clone. The chain joins TRBV7-2 to TRBJ1-1, with TRBD1 as a possible D gene (6 bases). The germline CDR1 and CDR2 sequences are SGHTA and FQGNSA. The CDR3 is 16 residues long. V was cut by 4 bases and J by 1 base, with 16 bases left in between. This chain's CDR3 is CASSSGSRTENTEAFF. The CDR3 coding sequence is TGTGCCAGCAGCTCCGGTTCCAGGACAGAGAACACTGAAGCTTTCTTT.

V usage is TRBV21-1 and J usage is TRBJ2-1; TRBD1, the D gene given by the table, was not confirmed from the DNA. TRBV21-1 is deemed a pseudogene. There are 15 residues in the CDR3. In nucleotides, the CDR3 is TGTGCCAGCAGCAAGGGACAGGGGGCCGGGAATGAGCAGTTCTTC. Protein sequence: CASSKGQGAGNEQFF.

V is TRBV27 and J is TRBJ2-7; D gene unclear. The CDR3 is 16 residues long. CDR1 is MNHEY, CDR2 SMNVEV, per germline (reference sequence). Trimming shortened V by 0 bases and J by 3 bases, and 15 bases separated the two germline ends. The CDR3 nucleotides are TGTGCCAGCAGTTTATCGAATTCGGGCCCGATCTACGAGCAGTACTTC. Amino acid sequence: CASSLSNSGPIYEQYF.

The rearrangement uses TRBV5-6 and TRBJ2-7; 9 bases match TRBD1. This CDR3 region has 15 residues. The V gene end was trimmed by 4 bases and the J gene end by 2 bases; junction bases not matched to a gene: 7. Germline loops: CDR1 SGHDT, CDR2 YYEEEE. The CDR3 sequence is CASSIGQGSPYEQYF. In nucleotides, the CDR3 is TGTGCCAGCAGCATCGGACAGGGGAGCCCCTACGAGCAGTACTTC.

The V gene is TRBV2, the J gene TRBJ1-5; 10 nucleotides agree with TRBD1. The J segment lost 5 bases and the V segment lost 6 bases, leaving 10 bases of the junction unmatched. This CDR3 spans 16 amino acids. The germline V gene has CDR1 SNHLY and CDR2 FYNNEI. CDR3 DNA: TGTGCCAGCAGCCCCCCGACAGGGGGCATACATCAGCCCCAGCATTTT. Amino acid sequence: CASSPPTGGIHQPQHF.

The gene calls are TRBV6-8 and TRBJ2-7, with 8 positions matching TRBD2. CDR1 is MNHGY and CDR2 is SAAAGT in the germline V gene. This CDR3 comprises 15 residues. The V segment lost 7 bases and the J segment 4 bases; nucleotides outside the gene matches: 12. The DNA of the CDR3 is TGTGCCAGCACGGGGGGGAGGGCCTACTTTTACGAGCAGTACTTC. Its translation: CASTGGRAYFYEQYF.

The rearrangement joins TRBV7-9 to TRBJ2-7; D is uncertain. The germline V gene has CDR1 SEHNR and CDR2 FQNEAQ (reference sequence). V was clipped by 4 bases and J by 12 bases, with 16 bases between them. This CDR3 has 12 amino acids. The CDR3 DNA sequence: TGTGCCAGCAGCTCCTCCGGGCCCCAAACGTACTTC. This gives the protein CASSSSGPQTYF.

The gene calls are TRBV14 and TRBJ2-3; 11 nucleotides agree with TRBD2. V lost 2 bases and J lost 6; bases outside the gene matches: 7. The germline gives CDR1 SGHDN, CDR2 FVKESK. The CDR3 extends over 16 amino acids. The CDR3 sequence: CASSQTTSGGADTQYF. The DNA for the CDR3 is TGTGCCAGCAGCCAAACCACTAGCGGGGGAGCGGATACGCAGTATTTT. The full variable domain, rest sourced from reference TRBV14 and TRBJ2-3, is EAGVTQFPSHSVIEKGQTVTLRCDPISGHDNLYWYRRVMGKEIKFLLHFVKESKQDESGMPNNRFLAERTGGTYSTLKVQPAELEDSGVYFCASSQTTSGGADTQYFGPGTRLTVL.